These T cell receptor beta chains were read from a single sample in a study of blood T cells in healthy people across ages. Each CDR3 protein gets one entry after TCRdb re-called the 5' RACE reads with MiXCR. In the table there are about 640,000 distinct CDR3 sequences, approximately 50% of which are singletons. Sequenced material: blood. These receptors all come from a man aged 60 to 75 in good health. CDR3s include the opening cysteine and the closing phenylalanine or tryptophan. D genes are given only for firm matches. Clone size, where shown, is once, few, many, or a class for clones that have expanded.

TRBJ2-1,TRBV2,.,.,TGTGCCAGCAGTGAAGCGGAGGGACTGCTCTACAATGAGCAGTTCTTC,CASSEAEGLLYNEQFF
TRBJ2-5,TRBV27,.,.,TGTGCCAGCAGTTTGCAGTATCCGTCAGAAGAGACCCAGTACTTC,CASSLQYPSEETQYF
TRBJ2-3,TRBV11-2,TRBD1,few,TGTGCCAGCAGCGCAGACAGGGGACGAGATACGCAGTATTTT,CASSADRGRDTQYF
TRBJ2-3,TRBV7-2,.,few,TGTGCCAGCAGCTTAGAAGGGGGGGCCACAGATACGCAGTATTTT,CASSLEGGATDTQYF
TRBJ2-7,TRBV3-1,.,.,TGTGCCAGCAGCCAAGATCGGGTATCCTACGAGCAGTACTTC,CASSQDRVSYEQYF
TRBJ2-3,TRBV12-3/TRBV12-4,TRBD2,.,TGTGCCAGCAGTTTACCACGGGCTAGCGGGGGGGCTCACAGGGATACGCAGTATTTT,CASSLPRASGGAHRDTQYF
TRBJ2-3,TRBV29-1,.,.,TGCAGCGTGGGGCCCCCGGGCACAGGTACGCAGTATTTT,CSVGPPGTGTQYF
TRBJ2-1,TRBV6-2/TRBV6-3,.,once,TGTGCCAGCAGTTACTCGATAGCGAAGCGGTACAATGAGCAGTTCTTC,CASSYSIAKRYNEQFF
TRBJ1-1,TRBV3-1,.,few,TGTGCCAGCAGTTCGGCCCGGGACACTGAAGCTTTCTTT,CASSSARDTEAFF
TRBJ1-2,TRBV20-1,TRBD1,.,TGCAGTGCTAGCGCCCTGACAGGGCACAATGGCTACACCTTC,CSASALTGHNGYTF
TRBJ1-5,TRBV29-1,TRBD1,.,TGCAGCGTTGTCGGACAGGGGGGTCAGCCCCAGCATTTT,CSVVGQGGQPQHF
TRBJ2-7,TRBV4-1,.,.,TGCGCCAGCAGCCAAGATTTCGTCGGCCTCCCCGGCGAGCAGTACTTC,CASSQDFVGLPGEQYF
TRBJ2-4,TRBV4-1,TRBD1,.,TGCGCCAGCAGCCAAGTGAGGGACAGGGGCAGGGGGGCCAAAAACATTCAGTACTTC,CASSQVRDRGRGAKNIQYF
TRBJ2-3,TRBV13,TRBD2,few,TGTGCCAGCAGCCCTAGCGGGGGGGCAGGAGATACGCAGTATTTT,CASSPSGGAGDTQYF
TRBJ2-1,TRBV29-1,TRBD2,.,TGCACTGGGAGCGGGGGGGCGGATGAGCAGTTCTTC,CTGSGGADEQFF
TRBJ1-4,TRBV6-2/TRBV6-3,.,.,TGTGCCAGCAGACCGGGACGCCCAAGCGAAAAACTGTTTTTT,CASRPGRPSEKLFF
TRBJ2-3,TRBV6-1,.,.,TGTGCCAGCAATAACTGGTCGACAGATACGCAGTATTTT,CASNNWSTDTQYF
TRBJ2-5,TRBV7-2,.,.,TGTGCCAGCAGCCCCCGATGGAGAGAGACCCAGTACTTC,CASSPRWRETQYF
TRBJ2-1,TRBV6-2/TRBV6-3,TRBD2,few,TGTGCCAGCAAAAGTGGACTAGCGGGGATGTACAATGAGCAGTTCTTC,CASKSGLAGMYNEQFF
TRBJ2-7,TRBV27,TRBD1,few,TGTGCCAGCAGACAAAGTCCCCGACAGGGCAAGTACTTC,CASRQSPRQGKYF
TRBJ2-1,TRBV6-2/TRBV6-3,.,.,TGTGCCAGCAGCCCCTGGTCACTAGAGGATGAGCAGTTCTTC,CASSPWSLEDEQFF
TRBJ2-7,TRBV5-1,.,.,TGCGCCAGCAGCGCAGCCGGGACCAAAATCTACGAGCAGTACTTC,CASSAAGTKIYEQYF
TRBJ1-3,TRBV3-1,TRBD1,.,TGTGCCAGCAGCCAGGCCTGGGCCCGGGACAGACTTGGAAACACCATATATTTT,CASSQAWARDRLGNTIYF
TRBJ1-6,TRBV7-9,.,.,TGTGCCAGCAGCTTAGAATCTTCACCCCTCCACTTT,CASSLESSPLHF
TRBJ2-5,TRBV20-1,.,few,TGCAGTGCTAGAGATCCTAGCTGGATAGTTAAGACCCAGTACTTC,CSARDPSWIVKTQYF
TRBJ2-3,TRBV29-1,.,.,TGCAGCGTTGAAGGGGGTCGATACACAGATACGCAGTATTTT,CSVEGGRYTDTQYF
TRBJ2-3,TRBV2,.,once,TGTGCCAGCAGTGTAGTCGCCCTGGCAGATACGCAGTATTTT,CASSVVALADTQYF
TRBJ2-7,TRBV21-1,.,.,TGTGCCAGCAGCAAAGGGGACGACAGGTACCACGAGCAGTACTTC,CASSKGDDRYHEQYF
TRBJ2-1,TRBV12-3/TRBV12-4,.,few,TGTGCCAGCAGTCTAGGGAGGAGGGATGAGCAGTTCTTC,CASSLGRRDEQFF
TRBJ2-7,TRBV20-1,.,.,TGCAGTGCTAGAGCCCCTGGGGGGACTTCCTACGAGCAGTACTTC,CSARAPGGTSYEQYF
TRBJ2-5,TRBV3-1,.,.,TGTGCCAGCACCCGGACAGCCCGGGAGACCCAGTACTTC,CASTRTARETQYF
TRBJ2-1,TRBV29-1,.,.,TGCAGCGTTGATTCAGCAACCCGGAGCTCCTACAATGAGCAGTTCTTC,CSVDSATRSSYNEQFF
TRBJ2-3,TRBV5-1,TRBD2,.,TGCGCCAGCAGCTTGGGGCTAGCGGCCACAGATACGCAGTATTTT,CASSLGLAATDTQYF
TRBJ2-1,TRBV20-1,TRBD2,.,TGCAGTGCTAGAGGTGGGGCGGGGGGGCACGATGAGCAGTTCTTC,CSARGGAGGHDEQFF
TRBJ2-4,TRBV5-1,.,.,TGCGCCAGCAGCCCCCAGAACAGGGCAGGGGACATTCAGTACTTC,CASSPQNRAGDIQYF
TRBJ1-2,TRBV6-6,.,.,TGTGCCAGCACCCGCGGGGAGGCTAACTATGGCTACACCTTC,CASTRGEANYGYTF
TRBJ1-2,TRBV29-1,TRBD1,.,TGCAGCGCCCGGGACAGGCTCTATGGCTACACCTTC,CSARDRLYGYTF
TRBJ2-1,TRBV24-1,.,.,TGTGCCACCAGTGATCCCGGGACGCAGCAGTTCTTC,CATSDPGTQQFF
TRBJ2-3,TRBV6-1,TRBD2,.,TGTGCCAGCAACCGACTAGCGGGAGTACCAGATACGCAGTATTTT,CASNRLAGVPDTQYF
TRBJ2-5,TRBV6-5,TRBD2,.,TGTGCCAGCAGGGGACTAGCGGGGGGGCCCGAGACCCAGTACTTC,CASRGLAGGPETQYF
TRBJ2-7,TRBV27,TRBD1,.,TGTGCCAGCAGTTGGGACAGGGCAACTTACGAGCAGTACTTC,CASSWDRATYEQYF
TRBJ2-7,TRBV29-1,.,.,TGCAGCGTTGAAGATAAGGCCGCAGGGCCTTACGAGCAGTACTTC,CSVEDKAAGPYEQYF
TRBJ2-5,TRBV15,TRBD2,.,TGTGCCACCAGCAGAGATAGCGGGACCTACCAAGAGACCCAGTACTTC,CATSRDSGTYQETQYF
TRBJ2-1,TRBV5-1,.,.,TGCGCCAGCAGCTTCAGTCGCCGCGGAAATGAGCAGTTCTTC,CASSFSRRGNEQFF
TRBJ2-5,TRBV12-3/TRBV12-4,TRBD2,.,TGTGCCAGCAGTTTTGTGCGGGGGGGCCTGGAGACCCAGTACTTC,CASSFVRGGLETQYF
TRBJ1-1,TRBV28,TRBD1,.,TGTGCCAGCAGTTTCCCTGGGACAGGCGGAAAGGGTGTTCAAGCTTTCTTT,CASSFPGTGGKGVQAFF
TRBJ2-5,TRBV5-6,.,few,TGTGCCAGCAGCTTTCTGGGTCGATCTACCGAGACCCAGTACTTC,CASSFLGRSTETQYF
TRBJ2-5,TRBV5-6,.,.,TGTGCCAGCAGCTTGGGGACTTTTTACTATCTTGAGCAGTACTTC,CASSLGTFYYLEQYF